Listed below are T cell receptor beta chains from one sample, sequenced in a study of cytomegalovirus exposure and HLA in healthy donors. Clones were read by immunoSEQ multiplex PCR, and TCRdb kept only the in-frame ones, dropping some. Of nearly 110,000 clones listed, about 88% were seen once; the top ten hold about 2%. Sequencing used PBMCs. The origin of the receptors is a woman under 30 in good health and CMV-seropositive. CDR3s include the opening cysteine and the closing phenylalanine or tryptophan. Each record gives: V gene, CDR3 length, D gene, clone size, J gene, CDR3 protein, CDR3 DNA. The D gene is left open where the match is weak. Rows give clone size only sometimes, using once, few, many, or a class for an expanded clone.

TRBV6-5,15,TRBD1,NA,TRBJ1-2,CASSPNQGAFYGYTF,TGTGCCAGCAGCCCAAACCAGGGGGCGTTCTATGGCTACACCTTC
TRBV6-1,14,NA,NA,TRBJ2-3,CASSGGPPKDTQYF,TGTGCCAGCAGTGGGGGGCCCCCCAAGGATACGCAGTATTTT
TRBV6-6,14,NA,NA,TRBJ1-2,CASSSSAGGYGYTF,TGTGCCAGCAGTTCGAGCGCGGGTGGCTATGGCTACACCTTC
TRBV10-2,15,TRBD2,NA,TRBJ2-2,CASSVSGGNTGELFF,TGCGCCAGCAGTGTTAGCGGGGGAAACACCGGGGAGCTGTTTTTT
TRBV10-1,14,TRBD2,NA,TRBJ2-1,CASSPGLAGGKQFF,TGCGCCAGCAGCCCCGGACTAGCGGGGGGCAAGCAGTTCTTC
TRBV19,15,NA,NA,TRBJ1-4,CASSIIRGASEKLFF,TGTGCCAGTAGTATAATTCGGGGGGCTTCGGAAAAACTGTTTTTT
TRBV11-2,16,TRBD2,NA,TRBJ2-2,CASSPRGAGYTGELFF,TGTGCCAGCAGCCCCCGCGGAGCGGGGTATACCGGGGAGCTGTTTTTT
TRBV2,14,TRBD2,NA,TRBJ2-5,CASSGPGGQETQYF,TGTGCCAGCAGTGGCCCGGGGGGTCAAGAGACCCAGTACTTC
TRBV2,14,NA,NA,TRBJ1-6,CASSLDRINSPLHF,TGTGCCAGCAGCCTCGACAGGATTAATTCACCCCTCCACTTT
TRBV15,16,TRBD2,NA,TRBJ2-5,CATSSGSGGARETQYF,TGTGCCACCAGCAGTGGGAGCGGGGGGGCCCGAGAGACCCAGTACTTC
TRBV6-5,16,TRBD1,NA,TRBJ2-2,CASSYSTGMGTGELFF,TGTGCCAGCAGTTACTCGACAGGGATGGGGACCGGGGAGCTGTTTTTT
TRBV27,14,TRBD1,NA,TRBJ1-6,CASSLGQGNSPLHF,TGTGCCAGCAGTTTGGGACAGGGGAATTCACCCCTCCACTTT
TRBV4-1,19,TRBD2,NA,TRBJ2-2,CASSQAPSPSGVNTGELFF,TGCGCCAGCAGCCAAGCTCCCTCCCCTAGCGGGGTGAACACCGGGGAGCTGTTTTTT
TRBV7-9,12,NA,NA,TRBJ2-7,CASSLFLDEQYF,TGTGCCAGCAGCTTATTTCTAGATGAGCAGTACTTC
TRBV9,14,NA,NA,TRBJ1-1,CASSVVSSDTEAFF,TGTGCCAGCAGCGTAGTTAGTTCTGACACTGAAGCTTTCTTT
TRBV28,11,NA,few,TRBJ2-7,CASSFVYEQYF,TGTGCCAGCAGTTTCGTATACGAGCAGTACTTC
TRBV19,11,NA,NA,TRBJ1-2,CATSRGDGYTF,TGTGCCACCTCCAGGGGAGATGGCTACACCTTC
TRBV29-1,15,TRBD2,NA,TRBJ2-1,CSVVPSGGVGNEQFF,TGCAGCGTTGTCCCTAGCGGGGGGGTTGGCAATGAGCAGTTCTTC
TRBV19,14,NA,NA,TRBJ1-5,CASSIGTGNQPQHF,TGTGCCAGTAGTATAGGAACAGGCAATCAGCCCCAGCATTTT
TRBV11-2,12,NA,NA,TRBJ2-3,CASSLTADTQYF,TGTGCCAGCAGCTTAACAGCAGATACGCAGTATTTT
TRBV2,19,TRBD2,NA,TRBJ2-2,CASSEAVLAGGPGTGELFF,TGTGCCAGCAGTGAAGCTGTCCTAGCGGGGGGGCCGGGCACCGGGGAGCTGTTTTTT
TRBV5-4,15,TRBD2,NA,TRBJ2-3,CASSTLADITDTQYF,TGTGCCAGCAGCACCCTAGCGGACATCACAGATACGCAGTATTTT
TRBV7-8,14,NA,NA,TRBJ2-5,CASSLAPGRETQYF,TGTGCCAGCAGCTTAGCGCCGGGGAGGGAGACCCAGTACTTC